This T cell receptor beta chain was sequenced in a study of vaccination and CD4 T cells after COVID-19. Turning to the study itself: Testing by nasal swab PCR showed convalescent patients to be SARS-CoV-2 positive; about nine were mild and one was severe. Study-level results: A median of around 86% of reactive clones, in convalescent patients, became evident only post-vaccination.

Specified treatment: approximately 9-day PBMC culture with coronavirus spike peptide pools or control peptides (ViraFEST assay). Concerning this clonotype: No antigen is known for it.

The Oncomine TCR Beta short-read assay was applied to DNA of cultured CD4+ T cells. Using its own MiXCR run on the PCR reads, TCRdb lists one record per CDR3 protein. The sample consists of 20,000 or so distinct CDR3 sequences, about 40% of them appearing once. V dropped 4 bases and J dropped 3 bases, with 10 bases sitting between them. This CDR3 region has 12 residues. The germline V gene has CDR1 DFQATT and CDR2 SNEGSKA (reference sequence). This chain connects TRBV20-1 to TRBJ2-7; D gene ambiguous. The TCR sequence derives from a human donor who had recovered from COVID-19. Sequenced here: CD4+ T cells from blood, cultured in vitro, sampled before SARS-CoV-2 vaccination. Written as DNA, the CDR3 is TGCAGTGCTACGAGATTTGTCTACGAGCAGTACTTC. Amino acids: CSATRFVYEQYF.